The clone carrying this T cell receptor (beta chain) was recorded once. One base away lies a much larger clone, so this may be a sequencing read error. There are 15 residues in the CDR3. Germline assignment: CDR1 DFQATT and CDR2 SNEGSKA (reference sequence). Trimming cost V 1 base and J 10 bases, with 23 bases left between them. The data were taken from a study of blood T cells in healthy people across ages. It was with a sample-barcoded 5' primer and a J-beta primer mix that a second PCR of about 6 to 12 cycles was run. One entry per CDR3 protein results from TCRdb running MiXCR on the 5' RACE reads. The table records roughly 680,000 distinct CDR3 sequences, 45% to 60% of them present only once.

Sample: blood. The chain combines TRBV20-1 with TRBJ2-7, with D tentatively TRBD1 (6 bases). The receptor's source is a woman over 75 in good health. In DNA, the CDR3 is TGCAGTGCTAGAGCCCCCTCTCGGCCAGAGGGGGACCAGTACTTC. As protein: CSARAPSRPEGDQYF.